This TCR beta chain was captured in a study of T cells in Graves' hyperthyroidism and ophthalmopathy. RNA transcripts were the template for amplifying TCR beta CDR3 regions. A first-round RT-PCR of the TCR CDR3 used the HTBI primer set. TCRdb used MiXCR to reprocess the multiplex PCR reads, holding one entry per CDR3 protein. The sample carries approximately 330,000 distinct CDR3 sequences, roughly 18% recorded once. The CDR3 runs to 16 residues. With 5 bases clipped from V and 6 bases from J, the junction kept 10 bases outside the gene matches. Germline V gene data show CDR1 as SGHAT and CDR2 as FQDESV (reference sequence). Absent ophthalmopathy progression within 18 months defined stable Graves' hyperthyroidism. Newly diagnosed hyperthyroidism patients aged 18 to 65 years had disease lasting under 2 months. Thyroid ultrasound and orbital computed tomography, with clinical symptoms and serum thyroxine and TRAb, informed diagnoses.

This clonotype was recorded many times. The sequence came from a woman between 45 and 60 years old with Graves' hyperthyroidism. The sequenced sample was blood. The chain recombines TRBV11-1 with TRBJ2-2, with TRBD1 matching 9 bases. For the CDR3, the DNA is TGTGCCAGCAGCCTTGGACAGGGGAGTGGGTCCGGGGAGCTGTTTTTT. It encodes CASSLGQGSGSGELFF.